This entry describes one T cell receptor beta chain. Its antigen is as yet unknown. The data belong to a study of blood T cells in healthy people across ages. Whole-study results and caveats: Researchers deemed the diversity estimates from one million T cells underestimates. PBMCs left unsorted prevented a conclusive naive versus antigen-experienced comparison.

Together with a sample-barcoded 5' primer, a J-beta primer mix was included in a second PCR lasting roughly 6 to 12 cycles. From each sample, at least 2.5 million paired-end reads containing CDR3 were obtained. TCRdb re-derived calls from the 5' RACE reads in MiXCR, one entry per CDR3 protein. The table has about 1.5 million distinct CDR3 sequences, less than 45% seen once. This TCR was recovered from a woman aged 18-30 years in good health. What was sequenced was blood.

CDR3 amino acids: CASSPWTGDAPPYGYTF. CDR3 DNA sequence: TGTGCCAGCAGCCCTTGGACAGGGGACGCTCCTCCATATGGCTACACCTTC. The chain carries TRBV7-9 and TRBJ1-2; TRBD1 matches at 9 bases. J lost 5 bases, V lost 5 bases, and 15 bases had no gene match. Germline CDR1 and CDR2: SEHNR and FQNEAQ (reference sequence). The CDR3 runs 17 residues.